This T cell receptor (beta chain) was sequenced in a study of Ad26.COV2.S vaccination and SARS-CoV-2 variants (dated by TCRdb to the early 2020s). Background for the entire study: TCRbeta repertoire sequencing was used to assess the specificity and breadth of SARS-CoV-2-reactive T cell receptors after Ad26.COV2.S vaccination. A total of 32 samples were included in the TCR-sequenced set, comprising around 19 Ad26.COV2.S vaccine recipients, 5 placebo recipients and 8 SARS-CoV-2 convalescent individuals.

Remarks on this clone: The antigen this receptor binds is unknown. Base qualities are not at hand, and no much larger clone is one base apart.

The time point label for this specimen denotes: individuals recovered from natural SARS-CoV-2 infection. Taken from the germline V gene (reference sequence), the CDR1 and CDR2 loops are GTSNPN and SVGIG. At the junction V is shortened by 7 bases and J by 2 bases, with 26 bases in between. Counted from cysteine to phenylalanine, this CDR3 has 17 amino acids. The sequence is cut down to CDR3 DNA, 51 bases in frame from base 1. Study-wide findings and limitations: Vaccine and placebo recipients had similar non-spike TCR breadth, a finding consistent with the vaccine containing only spike. The authors noted that total T cell responses may have been underestimated by the TCR breadth and depth analyses. Spike-specific TCR breadth was higher in Ad26.COV2.S recipients than in placebo recipients (P = 0.0014). Substantial breadth of spike-specific CD8+ and CD4+ T cell responses was reported after vaccination.

The immunoSEQ Assay was the method used to sequence TCRbeta CDR3 regions. After extraction, genomic DNA underwent amplification by bias-controlled multiplex PCR, followed by high-throughput sequencing. The study's processing was this. To quantify the absolute abundance of every unique TCRbeta CDR3 region, sequences were collapsed and filtered. T cell fraction was estimated by normalization of TCRbeta template counts to usable DNA, with usable DNA being measured through amplification of reference genes present in all nucleated cells. Repertoire TCRs were annotated as SARS-CoV-2-specific when V gene, CDR3 amino acid sequence and J gene were exactly matched to a known reactive TCR set. The reference SARS-CoV-2 TCR set came from MIRA and was filtered for enrichment in COVID-19-positive ImmuneCODE repertoires, removing public or cross-reactive TCRs. Drawing on the MIRA antigens, annotated TCRs were analysed further at the level of specific ORF or position within ORF. Breadth was defined as the number of annotated unique rearrangements divided by the total number of unique productive rearrangements, and depth was defined as the summed frequency of the annotated unique rearrangements. Group comparisons of TCR breadth used two-sided Wilcoxon rank-sum tests. In its TCRdb copy, this immuneACCESS table keeps in-frame sequences only and misses some clones. Where compared with another copy, unresolved V genes explain less than half of these, and the others have no known cause. That table is the source of V, J and clone size, and D and trimming were worked out from the DNA. This sample gives 150,000 to 200,000 clones in total; 70% to 90% of them show up just once. The ten largest make up 5.9% of the sample.

This clonotype originated in a human donor who had recovered from COVID-19. Material: peripheral blood, obtained after recovery from COVID-19. The rearrangement combines TRBV30 with TRBJ2-5; perhaps TRBD1 is the D gene, with 6 bases matching. The CDR3 reads as follows: CASTRQAEVGLQETQYF. Read as DNA, the sequence is TGTGCCTCAACCCGACAGGCCGAGGTCGGGCTTCAAGAGACCCAGTACTTC. Full variable domain (CDR3 extended with the reference TRBV30 and TRBJ2-5 proteins): SQTIHQWPATLVQPVGSPLSLECTVEGTSNPNLYWYRQAAGRGLQLLFYSVGIGQISSEVPQNLSASRPQDRQFILSSKKLLLSDSGFYLCASTRQAEVGLQETQYFGPGTRLLVL.